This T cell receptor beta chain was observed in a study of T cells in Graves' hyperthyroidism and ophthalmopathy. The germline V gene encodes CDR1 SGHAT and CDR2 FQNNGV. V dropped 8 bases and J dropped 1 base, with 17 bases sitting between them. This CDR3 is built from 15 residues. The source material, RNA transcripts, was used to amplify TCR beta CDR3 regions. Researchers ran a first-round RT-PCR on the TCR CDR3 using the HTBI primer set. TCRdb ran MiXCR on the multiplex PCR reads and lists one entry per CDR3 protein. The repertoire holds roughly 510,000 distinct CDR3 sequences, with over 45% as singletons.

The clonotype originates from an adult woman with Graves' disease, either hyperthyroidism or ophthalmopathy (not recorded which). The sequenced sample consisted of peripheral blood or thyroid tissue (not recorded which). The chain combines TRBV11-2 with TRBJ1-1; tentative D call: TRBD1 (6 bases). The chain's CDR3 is CASGPRGGQNTEAFF. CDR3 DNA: TGTGCCAGCGGCCCCCGTGGGGGGCAGAACACTGAAGCTTTCTTT.